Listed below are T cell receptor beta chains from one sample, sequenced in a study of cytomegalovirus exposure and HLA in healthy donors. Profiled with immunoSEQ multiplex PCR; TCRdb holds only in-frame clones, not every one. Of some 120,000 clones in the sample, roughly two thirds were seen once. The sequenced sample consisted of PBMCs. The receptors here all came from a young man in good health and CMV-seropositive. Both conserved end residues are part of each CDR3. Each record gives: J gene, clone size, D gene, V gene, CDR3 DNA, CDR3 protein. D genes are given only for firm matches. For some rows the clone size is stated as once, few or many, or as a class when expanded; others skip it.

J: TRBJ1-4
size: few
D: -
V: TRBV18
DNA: TGTGCCAGCTCACCATTCGGGTTAACGGCTACAACTAATGAAAAACTGTTTTTT
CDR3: CASSPFGLTATTNEKLFF

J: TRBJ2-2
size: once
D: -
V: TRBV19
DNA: TGCGCCAGTAGTATGGGGACAATTAACACCGGGGAGCTGTTTTTT
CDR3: CASSMGTINTGELFF

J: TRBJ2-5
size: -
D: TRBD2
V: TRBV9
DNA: TGTGCCAGCAGCGTAGTCGGACTAGCGGGCAGACAAGAGACCCAGTACTTC
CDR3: CASSVVGLAGRQETQYF

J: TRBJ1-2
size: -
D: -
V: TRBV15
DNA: TGTGCCACCCTCGGACAGATACCCACAGGCTATGGCTACACCTTC
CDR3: CATLGQIPTGYGYTF

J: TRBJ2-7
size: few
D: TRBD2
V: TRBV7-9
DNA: TGTTCCACCGTCTCCTGGGGGACTAGCGGGAACTACGAGCAGTACTTC
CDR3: CSTVSWGTSGNYEQYF

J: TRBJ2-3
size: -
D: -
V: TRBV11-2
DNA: TGTGCCAGCAGCCATAGGGAGACAGATACGCAGTATTTT
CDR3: CASSHRETDTQYF

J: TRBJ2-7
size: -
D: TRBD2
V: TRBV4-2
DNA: TGTGCCAGCAGCCAAGGTTCTAGCGGTACCTACGAGCAGTACTTC
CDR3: CASSQGSSGTYEQYF

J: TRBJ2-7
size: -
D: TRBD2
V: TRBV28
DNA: TGTGCCAGCAGTTCCGGACTAGCGGGATTCTACGAGCAGTACTTC
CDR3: CASSSGLAGFYEQYF

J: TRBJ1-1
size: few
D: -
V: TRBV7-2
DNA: TGTGCCAGCAGCTTGGCCACTGAAGCTTTCTTT
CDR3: CASSLATEAFF

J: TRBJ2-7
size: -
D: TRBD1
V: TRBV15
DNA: TGTGCCACCAGCAGACAGGGGGCGGTTTACGAGCAGTACTTC
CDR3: CATSRQGAVYEQYF

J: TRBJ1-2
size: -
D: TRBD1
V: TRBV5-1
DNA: TGCGCCAGCGGACCGTTAGACAGGGGCGACCTGGATGGCTACACCTTC
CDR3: CASGPLDRGDLDGYTF

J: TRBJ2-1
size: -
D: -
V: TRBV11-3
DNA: TGTGCCAGCAGCCCGATAAAGGAGGGTAATGAGCAGTTCTTC
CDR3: CASSPIKEGNEQFF

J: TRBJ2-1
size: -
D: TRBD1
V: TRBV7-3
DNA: TGTGCCAGCAGCTGGCCCGGGACAGGGGATAATGAGCAGTTCTTC
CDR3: CASSWPGTGDNEQFF